Presented here are 17 T cell receptor beta chains from one specimen sequenced in a study of blood T cells in healthy people across ages. With a J-beta primer mix and a sample-barcoded 5' primer, a second PCR ran roughly 6 to 12 cycles. MiXCR, applied by TCRdb to the 5' RACE reads, yields one record per CDR3 protein. The sample has fewer than 950,000 distinct CDR3 sequences, less than 70% seen once. The sample consisted of blood. Receptor source: an elderly man in good health.

The chain carries TRBV12-3 or TRBV12-4 and TRBJ2-1, with 12 bases matching TRBD2. The V gene end was trimmed by 3 bases and the J gene end by 7 bases; junction bases not matched to a gene: 13. This CDR3 region has 18 residues. CDR3 sequence (DNA): TGTGCCAGCAGTTTGTACCCTGTACTAGCGGGAGGACGGAATGAGCAGTTCTTC. Translating gives CASSLYPVLAGGRNEQFF.

The rearrangement links TRBV5-1 to TRBJ2-7; D possibly corresponds to TRBD2 (7 bases). Between the trimmed V and J ends, which lost 4 bases and 6 bases, there was a span of 11 bases. This CDR3 region has 12 residues. Germline CDR1 SGHRS, CDR2 YFSETQ. CDR3 amino acids: CASSREGGEQYF. CDR3 nucleotides: TGCGCCAGCAGCAGGGAGGGGGGCGAGCAGTACTTC.

This clonotype was picked up a small number of times. This chain connects TRBV5-1 to TRBJ2-7, with D perhaps given as TRBD1 or TRBD2 (5 bases each). This CDR3 region has 15 residues. Germline V gene data show CDR1 as SGHRS and CDR2 as YFSETQ. Deletions cut 5 bases from V and 0 bases from J, with 15 bases between. The DNA of the CDR3 is TGCGCCAGCAGAAAAGGGACGGAAAGCTCCTACGAGCAGTACTTC. Residues: CASRKGTESSYEQYF.

This clonotype has more than one count but fewer than ten. The chain recombines TRBV9 with TRBJ2-4, with 10 positions matching TRBD2. The end of the DNA is better explained by TRBJ2-7, so the J call may be wrong. The CDR3 is 15 amino acids. Germline CDR1 reads SGDLS; CDR2 reads YYNGEE. CDR3 amino acids: CASSGAGTSVSEQYF. The DNA for the CDR3 is TGTGCCAGCAGCGGAGCCGGGACTAGCGTTTCCGAGCAGTACTTC.

The chain links TRBV6-5 to TRBJ2-5; 10 bases fit TRBD2. The germline CDR1 and CDR2 sequences are MNHEY and SVGAGI. This CDR3 has 16 residues. The V segment lost 2 bases and the J segment 2 bases; nucleotides outside the gene matches: 5. This chain's CDR3 is CASSYPQREGQETQYF. In DNA form, the CDR3 reads TGTGCCAGCAGTTACCCACAGCGGGAGGGACAAGAGACCCAGTACTTC.

Only a few counts were recorded for this clonotype. V usage is TRBV18 and J usage is TRBJ1-1, with TRBD1 matching over 7 bases. Germline V lookup: CDR1 KGHSH, CDR2 LQKENI. V lost 3 bases, J lost 4 bases, and 11 bases stayed unmatched. This CDR3 comprises 16 residues. The CDR3 loop is CASSPTGSQGGTEAFF. CDR3 nucleotides: TGTGCCAGCTCACCTACAGGGTCCCAGGGGGGCACTGAAGCTTTCTTT.

The chain uses TRBV3-1 and TRBJ1-2; D unresolved. Germline CDR1 is LGHDT and CDR2 is YNNKEL (reference sequence). This CDR3 region has 13 residues. Trimming pared 3 bases from V and 2 bases from J, leaving 7 bases between. Written as DNA, the CDR3 is TGTGCCAGCAGCCATCTGGGAAACTATGGCTACACCTTC. It specifies CASSHLGNYGYTF.

The gene calls are TRBV7-2 and TRBJ1-4; D gene uncertain. Trimming cost V 5 bases and J 0 bases, with 16 bases left between them. Looked up from germline, CDR1 is SGHTA and CDR2 is FQGNSA. The CDR3 consists of 17 residues. The DNA for the CDR3 is TGTGCCAGCAGCCTATTGCCAGCAACCTCAACTAATGAAAAACTGTTTTTT. It codes for CASSLLPATSTNEKLFF.

The rearrangement uses TRBV29-1 and TRBJ2-1; a possible D gene is TRBD1 (6 bases). V dropped 1 base and J dropped 2 bases, with 12 bases sitting between them. This CDR3 contains 15 residues. Germline values: CDR1 SQVTM, CDR2 ANQGSEA. The CDR3 coding sequence is TGCAGCGTTGAAGGGGGGCTTGGGGCCTACAATGAGCAGTTCTTC. As protein: CSVEGGLGAYNEQFF.

This chain links TRBV6-5 with TRBJ2-1, with TRBD2 identical over 10 bases. The CDR3 is 14 residues long. V was clipped by 7 bases and J by 10 bases; unmatched bases: 10. The germline V gene encodes CDR1 MNHEY and CDR2 SVGAGI. CDR3 amino acids: CASNPPGLAAEQFF. The CDR3 nucleotides read TGTGCCAGCAATCCACCCGGACTAGCGGCCGAGCAGTTCTTC.

This clonotype was seen just once. The chain combines TRBV28 with TRBJ2-5, with 10 positions matching TRBD1. The J call may be wrong; the DNA end is better matched by TRBJ2-7. The V gene's germline CDR1 is MDHEN and CDR2 SYDVKM. CDR3 length: 16 amino acids. CDR3 DNA: TGTGCCAGCAGGGTAACCACGGGACAGGGGTTCTACGAGCAGTACTTC. This translates into CASRVTTGQGFYEQYF.

This chain links TRBV19 with TRBJ2-1, with 13 bases that match TRBD2. CDR1 LNHDA and CDR2 SQIVND come from the germline V gene (reference sequence). Trimming cost V 6 bases and J 8 bases; bases outside gene matches: 4. This CDR3 region has 14 residues. Here the CDR3 reads CASRSGLAGDEQFF. The CDR3 DNA sequence: TGTGCCAGTAGGAGCGGACTAGCGGGGGATGAGCAGTTCTTC. The full variable domain, in which reference TRBV19 and TRBJ2-1 provide the parts outside the CDR3, is DGGITQSPKYLFRKEGQNVTLSCEQNLNHDAMYWYRQDPGQGLRLIYYSQIVNDFQKGDIAEGYSVSREKKESFPLTVTSAQKNPTAFYLCASRSGLAGDEQFFGPGTRLTVL.

The V call is TRBV20-1, the J call TRBJ2-1; weak D call: TRBD2 (5 bases). CDR3 length: 14 amino acids. V shed 3 bases and J shed 1 base, with 10 bases lying between them. CDR1 is DFQATT, CDR2 SNEGSKA, per germline (reference sequence). CDR3 amino acids: CSASEPGSYNEQFF. CDR3 sequence (DNA): TGCAGTGCTAGTGAGCCGGGATCCTACAATGAGCAGTTCTTC.

The sample holds a few counts of this clonotype. V and J are TRBV5-1 and TRBJ2-7; 9 bases fit TRBD1. J lost 6 bases, V lost 2 bases, and 3 bases had no gene match. In germline, CDR1 is SGHRS, CDR2 YFSETQ. There are 13 residues in the CDR3. CDR3 DNA sequence: TGCGCCAGCAGCTTCGGGACAGGGACCGAGCAGTACTTC. Its translation: CASSFGTGTEQYF.

This rearrangement joins TRBV27 to TRBJ2-7, with TRBD1 matching 9 bases. The CDR3 runs to 17 residues. Germline V gene sequence: CDR1 MNHEY, CDR2 SMNVEV (reference sequence). J lost 1 base, V lost 3 bases, and 10 bases had no gene match. The CDR3 reads CASSFLRTGVGSYEQYF. In nucleotides, the CDR3 is TGTGCCAGCAGTTTCCTCCGGACAGGGGTAGGGTCCTACGAGCAGTACTTC.

This clonotype was counted once. This chain uses TRBV5-1 with TRBJ2-3; 7 positions match TRBD2. Germline V gene sequence: CDR1 SGHRS, CDR2 YFSETQ. V dropped 0 bases and J dropped 14; count of bases not matched to a gene: 6. This CDR3 contains 12 residues. The CDR3 is CASSLEAGYAYF. The CDR3 region has the DNA TGCGCCAGCAGCTTGGAAGCGGGATACGCGTATTTT.

The CDR3, as DNA: TGTGCCAGCAGCCCGGAGCGCGTCGCCGGGGAGCTGTTTTTT. Residues: CASSPERVAGELFF. This rearrangement joins TRBV11-2 to TRBJ2-2; D is uncertain. The CDR3 has 14 residues. V dropped 5 bases and J dropped 6 bases, with 13 bases sitting between them. The germline gives CDR1 SGHAT, CDR2 FQNNGV.